The 11 T cell receptor beta chains presented below share a single source sample, sequenced in a study of shared clonotypes between healthy human individuals. It was CD45RO-negative cells, positively selected for CCR7, that made up naive CD8 cells, with terminally differentiated effector memory CD45RA+ cells excluded. Measured with immunoSEQ multiplex PCR; TCRdb has only the in-frame clones, and not every one. The profile shows approximately 2,000,000 clones, just over 90% of them singletons. Sequencing used naive CD8+ T cells from PBMCs. The receptors shown here come from a young man in good health. Some clones in this sample may be carry-over from other donors' samples.

This clone was detected once. CDR3 sequence: CASSVSTGDEKLFF. DNA of the CDR3: TGTGCCAGCAGCGTTTCCACGGGGGATGAAAAACTGTTTTTT. This sequence joins TRBV9 and TRBJ1-4; a possible D gene is TRBD1 (5 bases). With 2 bases removed from V and 6 bases from J, the gap between germline ends came to 11 bases. CDR3 length equals 14 residues. The germline gives CDR1 SGDLS, CDR2 YYNGEE.

The V gene is TRBV9, the J gene TRBJ2-2; 9 bases are a match to TRBD2. The CDR3 has 15 residues. Germline V lookup: CDR1 SGDLS, CDR2 YYNGEE. J was trimmed by 4 bases and V by 3 bases; bases with no gene match: 4. The CDR3: CASSEGLAFTGELFF. The CDR3 DNA follows: TGTGCCAGCAGCGAGGGACTAGCATTCACCGGGGAGCTGTTTTTT.

A remark on this clone: The same CDR3 can be traced to other DNA sequences in this sample. The chain joins TRBV5-8 to TRBJ2-7; D unclear. The germline V and J ends were trimmed by 1 base and 1 base, with 6 bases remaining between them. The CDR3 is made up of 13 amino acids. The germline CDR1 and CDR2 sequences are SGHTS and YDEGEE. Here the CDR3 DNA reads TGTGCCAGCAGCTTGACTGAGTCCTACGAGCAGTACTTC. It specifies CASSLTESYEQYF.

V is TRBV7-2 and J is TRBJ2-2; D perhaps matches TRBD2 (6 bases). The V gene lost 4 bases and the J gene lost 6 bases, with 15 bases spanning the gap. The germline V gene encodes CDR1 SGHTA and CDR2 FQGNSA. The CDR3 spans 15 residues. The CDR3 nucleotides read TGTGCCAGCAGCTCCCGGGAGATGGTACCCGGGGAGCTGTTTTTT. It translates to CASSSREMVPGELFF.

Concerning this clone itself: One end of the junction does not line up with germline, which may come from a read error. The chain is built from TRBV15 and TRBJ1-2; D is possibly TRBD1 (5 bases). This CDR3 contains 13 residues. Germline V CDR1 and CDR2: LNHNV, YYDKDF (reference sequence). The chain's CDR3 is CATSEGPAGSTSF. In nucleotides, the CDR3 is TGTGCCACCAGCGAGGGGCCGGCAGGGTCGACTTCTTTC.

The V call is TRBV5-1, the J call TRBJ1-1, with 8 nucleotides matching TRBD1. This CDR3 has 16 amino acids. Germline lookup yields CDR1 SGHRS and CDR2 YFSETQ. With V trimmed by 4 bases and J by 3 bases, 11 bases remained unmatched. The CDR3 sequence: CASSVRQGAWYTEAFF. In nucleotides, the CDR3 is TGCGCCAGCAGCGTCCGCCAGGGGGCATGGTACACTGAAGCTTTCTTT.

The chain has TRBV27 and TRBJ2-3; 10 nucleotides align to TRBD1. CDR1 and CDR2 (germline): MNHEY, SMNVEV (reference sequence). The CDR3 extends over 17 amino acids. The V segment lost 4 bases and the J segment 0 bases; nucleotides outside the gene matches: 7. CDR3 region: CASSWTGGYGSTDTQYF. CDR3 sequence (DNA): TGTGCCAGCAGTTGGACAGGGGGGTACGGTAGCACAGATACGCAGTATTTT.

This clone was detected only once. This chain uses TRBV28 with TRBJ2-5; D is unclear. Trimming cost V 3 bases and J 6 bases, with 11 bases left between them. The CDR3 consists of 13 residues. The germline V gene encodes CDR1 MDHEN and CDR2 SYDVKM. The CDR3 DNA follows: TGTGCCAGCAGTTTTGGGCGGCCGAAGACCCAGTACTTC. Protein product: CASSFGRPKTQYF. Looking up the rest from reference TRBV28 and TRBJ2-5 gives the full variable domain: DVKVTQSSRYLVKRTGEKVFLECVQDMDHENMFWYRQDPGLGLRLIYFSYDVKMKEKGDIPEGYSVSREKKERFSLILESASTNQTSMYLCASSFGRPKTQYFGPGTRLLVL.

The chain carries TRBV28 and TRBJ2-7; D is uncertain. The CDR3 extends over 12 amino acids. CDR1 is MDHEN and CDR2 is SYDVKM in the germline V gene. Trimming removed 3 bases from V and 7 bases from J, with 10 bases in between. CDR3 sequence reads: CASSLTPLEQYF. CDR3 nucleotides: TGTGCCAGCAGTTTGACCCCGTTGGAGCAGTACTTC.

The J gene is TRBJ2-2, the V gene TRBV15, with 7 bases lining up with TRBD1. This CDR3 has 13 amino acids. V lost 5 bases and J lost 5; bases outside the gene matches: 2. In germline, CDR1 is LNHNV, CDR2 YYDKDF (reference sequence). The CDR3 is CATSHRGTGELFF. DNA for the CDR3: TGTGCCACCAGCCACAGGGGTACCGGGGAGCTGTTTTTT.

This chain uses TRBV5-1 with TRBJ1-2; tentative D call: TRBD1 (6 bases). V lost 0 bases and J lost 7, with 13 bases in between. This CDR3 comprises 14 residues. Germline V gives CDR1 SGHRS, CDR2 YFSETQ. This CDR3 is CASSLATGRGGYTF. The CDR3 nucleotides are TGCGCCAGCAGCTTGGCCACAGGGCGGGGTGGCTACACCTTC.